This T cell receptor beta chain was recorded in a study of beta chain features in type 1 diabetes. This clone was counted between two and nine times. This specimen includes other DNA sequences encoding the same CDR3. The study reverse transcribed the entire isolated RNA, so it sequenced expressed TCRB transcripts. Method: immunoSEQ multiplex PCR; TCRdb's copy keeps in-frame clones and lacks some. The sample holds roughly 450,000 clones, roughly 10% seen once. The TCR was taken from a woman aged 18-29 years in good health. Input material: naive CD4+ T cells from blood.

The CDR3 DNA follows: TGTGCCAGCAGCTTGAGCACAGATACGCAGTATTTT. Protein sequence: CASSLSTDTQYF. The chain employs TRBV7-2 and TRBJ2-3; D is unclear. Per germline, CDR1 SGHTA and CDR2 FQGNSA. V was cut by 3 bases and J by 0 bases, with 1 base left in between. The length of the CDR3 is 12 residues.